Below, one TCR beta chain is given with its context. The antigen is undetermined. This sample stems from a study of T cells after yellow fever vaccination. Whole-study findings and limits: High-abundance clonotypes from the bulk population could contaminate FACS-sorted repertoires. Most clones from primary vaccination resurfaced after the booster (approximately 96% CD4, over 85% CD8). Peak timing came faster in the weaker secondary response, day 5 versus 15.

The CDR3 extends over 17 amino acids. Germline CDR1 reads SGHDT; CDR2 reads YYEEEE. Deletions cut 0 bases from V and 2 bases from J, with 15 bases between. TCR cDNA, made by 5'RACE template switching, carried an added universal primer site and UMIs. Each CDR3 protein gets one entry after TCRdb re-called the 5' RACE reads with MiXCR. The data contain 250,000 to 350,000 distinct CDR3 sequences, 7.5% to 9% of them singletons. The V call is TRBV5-6, the J call TRBJ1-5; D is uncertain. The source material was CD4+ T cells sorted from PBMCs, sampled 5 days after the yellow fever booster vaccination. The sequence was collected from a man younger than 30 who received the YFV17D yellow fever vaccine. CDR3 sequence (DNA): TGTGCCAGCAGCTTGGCCGGAGAAGGAAGCCGCAATCAGCCCCAGCATTTT. It translates to CASSLAGEGSRNQPQHF.